The source of this T cell receptor (beta chain) is a study of blood T cell repertoires in COVID-19. Study information: T cells, B-cell-depleted T cells, or PBMCs provided the cDNA or gDNA that served as material.

Trimming pared 7 bases from V and 0 bases from J, leaving 21 bases between. Germline V gene data show CDR1 as LNHDA and CDR2 as SQIVND (reference sequence). CDR3 size: 17 residues. Repertoires were generated with immunoSEQ multiplex PCR, while TCRdb's copy carries only in-frame clones and drops some. This table holds around 370,000 clones, about 90% found once. The sequenced sample consisted of peripheral blood. This chain links TRBV19 with TRBJ1-2, with TRBD1 as a possible D gene (6 bases). The TCR sequence derives from a woman between 50 and 59 years old with COVID-19, enrolled during active disease. CDR3 DNA sequence: TGTGCCAGTACCAAAGGGGGAGACAGATTAGCTAACTATGGCTACACCTTC. Residues: CASTKGGDRLANYGYTF.